A selection of T cell receptor beta chains follows, all from one sample in a study of OX40 agonist ivuxolimab in advanced cancers. Profiling relied on immunoSEQ multiplex PCR, and the TCRdb table lists in-frame clones only, not all of them. Here the sample spans about 56,000 clones, around 80% being singletons. Material: CD4+ or CD8+ T cells sorted from blood, obtained in a trial of the OX40 agonist ivuxolimab. These receptor sequences come from an adult with an advanced solid tumor such as melanoma, head and neck, liver or kidney cancer. CDR3s leave out the opening cysteine and the closing phenylalanine or tryptophan.

J gene: TRBJ1-5; V gene: TRBV6-5; CDR3 protein: ASSDWNSNQPQH
J gene: TRBJ2-7; V gene: TRBV2; CDR3 protein: ASSERASGAAYEQY
J gene: TRBJ2-1; V gene: TRBV7-2; CDR3 protein: ASSLKADARGDEQF
J gene: TRBJ1-2; V gene: TRBV7-9; CDR3 protein: ASSGTGDRAEGGYT
J gene: TRBJ2-5; V gene: TRBV5-1; CDR3 protein: ASSLGFGGRGQETQY
J gene: TRBJ2-7; V gene: TRBV28; CDR3 protein: ASSLGTGSSYEQY
J gene: TRBJ2-7; V gene: TRBV7-8; CDR3 protein: ASSYRTGGSYEQY
J gene: TRBJ1-1; V gene: TRBV29-1; CDR3 protein: SVETTRSNTEAF
J gene: TRBJ1-6; V gene: TRBV2; CDR3 protein: ASRAVVNSPLH
J gene: TRBJ1-5; V gene: TRBV2; CDR3 protein: ASSLRGFYSNQPQH
J gene: TRBJ1-1; V gene: TRBV7-9; CDR3 protein: ASGRDGAMEAF
J gene: TRBJ2-3; V gene: TRBV10-3; CDR3 protein: AISGKGARAEGTDTQY
J gene: TRBJ2-1; V gene: TRBV19; CDR3 protein: ASNHRGFEQF
J gene: TRBJ1-1; V gene: TRBV30; CDR3 protein: AWTIRAGDTEAF
J gene: TRBJ2-7; V gene: TRBV5-4; CDR3 protein: ASSLNWGPGGPDYEQY
J gene: TRBJ2-5; V gene: TRBV5-6; CDR3 protein: ASSLGSAGNGETQY
J gene: TRBJ2-1; V gene: TRBV10-2; CDR3 protein: ASSDSGTSGRARF
J gene: TRBJ2-1; V gene: TRBV7-9; CDR3 protein: ASGAAWDNEQF
J gene: TRBJ1-1; V gene: TRBV2; CDR3 protein: ASSEARTGSEAF
J gene: TRBJ2-7; V gene: TRBV10-3; CDR3 protein: AISEYWTSRDISSYEQY
J gene: TRBJ1-5; V gene: TRBV30; CDR3 protein: AWSVPGPGGDQPQH
J gene: TRBJ2-1; V gene: TRBV6-5; CDR3 protein: ASSRLAGKNNEQF
J gene: TRBJ1-1; V gene: TRBV27; CDR3 protein: ASSLKLGMRTEAF
J gene: TRBJ2-5; V gene: TRBV6-1; CDR3 protein: ASRLGQLETQY
J gene: TRBJ1-4; V gene: TRBV13; CDR3 protein: ASRETRGNNEKLF
J gene: TRBJ1-2; V gene: TRBV7-2; CDR3 protein: ASSLVGTVYGYT
J gene: TRBJ1-6; V gene: TRBV5-4; CDR3 protein: ASSLTSGDSPLH
J gene: TRBJ2-7; V gene: TRBV4-1; CDR3 protein: ASSQPSWGGPYEQY
J gene: TRBJ1-2; V gene: TRBV6-1; CDR3 protein: ASTKTQLNLGYT
J gene: TRBJ1-2; V gene: TRBV7-9; CDR3 protein: ASSLLPDPNYGYT
J gene: TRBJ2-2; V gene: TRBV5-1; CDR3 protein: ASSLGRAGELF
J gene: TRBJ2-7; V gene: TRBV2; CDR3 protein: ASRQGLYEQY
J gene: TRBJ2-4; V gene: TRBV7-2; CDR3 protein: ASSLSWTENIQY
J gene: TRBJ2-1; V gene: TRBV5-1; CDR3 protein: ASSLPGLAGWNEQF
J gene: TRBJ2-1; V gene: TRBV7-9; CDR3 protein: ASSLQGRMNNEQF
J gene: TRBJ2-3; V gene: TRBV29-1; CDR3 protein: SASGRATDTQY
J gene: TRBJ2-1; V gene: TRBV5-1; CDR3 protein: ASSSMTGGGNEQF
J gene: TRBJ2-2; V gene: TRBV19; CDR3 protein: ASTGGLAGLTGELF
J gene: TRBJ1-3; V gene: TRBV6-6; CDR3 protein: ASSPGQGTTGVH
J gene: TRBJ2-1; V gene: TRBV19; CDR3 protein: ASSTRSLVSSYNEQF
J gene: TRBJ2-3; V gene: TRBV28; CDR3 protein: ASSPPNTDTQY
J gene: TRBJ2-1; V gene: TRBV10-2; CDR3 protein: ASSRGQGGYNEQF
J gene: TRBJ2-1; V gene: TRBV27; CDR3 protein: ASSSLTGVLADHHYNEQF